This T cell receptor beta chain was observed in a study of blood T cell repertoires in COVID-19. Study as a whole: Acute and convalescent COVID-19 samples came from the United States, Italy and Spain.

V was cut by 0 bases and J by 2 bases, with 8 bases left in between. Germline V gene sequence: CDR1 SGHRS, CDR2 YFSETQ. CDR3 size: 15 residues. Per the authors' pipeline: Estimation of nucleated cell counts relied on the amplification of reference gene primers. Assay used: immunoSEQ multiplex PCR; TCRdb lists only in-frame clones, some missing. That table supplies the V and J calls and clone size; D and trimming were determined from the DNA. The profile shows about 41,000 clones, 88% of them singletons. The receptor was derived from a human donor in a cohort sampled during active COVID-19. Sequencing was carried out using peripheral blood. The chain couples TRBV5-1 to TRBJ2-2; D unclear. CDR3 protein: CASSLAQRNTGELFF. The CDR3 region has the DNA TGCGCCAGCAGCTTGGCACAGAGAAACACCGGGGAGCTGTTTTTT.